This section outlines one T cell receptor (beta chain) sequence together with its context. This CDR3 spans 16 amino acids. Germline V CDR1 and CDR2: SGHAT, FQNNGV. V was cut by 1 base and J by 5 bases, with 14 bases left in between. This specimen belongs to a study of blood T cell repertoires in COVID-19. Study at large: Material from acute and convalescent COVID-19 was sourced from the United States, Italy and Spain. Sources were T cells, B-cell-depleted T cells, or PBMCs; the material itself was cDNA or gDNA.

Under the authors' procedure: Nucleated cell counts were estimated from reference gene primer amplification. Profiling relied on immunoSEQ multiplex PCR, and the TCRdb table lists in-frame clones only, not all of them. V and J calls and clone size come straight from that table; D and trimming were deduced from the DNA. The sample holds tens of thousands of clones; roughly 87% are singletons and the top ten take approximately 15%. The sample taken for sequencing was peripheral blood. The chain carries TRBV11-2 and TRBJ2-2; no reliable D call. The receptor comes from a woman in her sixties with active COVID-19. CDR3: CASSLAARVRTGELFF. In nucleotides, the CDR3 is TGTGCCAGCAGCTTAGCTGCTCGCGTTCGAACCGGGGAGCTGTTTTTT.